This T cell receptor (beta chain) was captured in a study of T cells in Graves' hyperthyroidism and ophthalmopathy. Study-level findings and limits: Most clonotypes that expanded in the thyroid above 0.001 also showed up in blood.

This clonotype occurred once. The antigen is unknown. It was 8 to 10 ml of fresh peripheral blood that supplied the PBMCs. What was amplified from RNA transcripts were TCR beta CDR3 regions. First-round RT-PCR targeting the TCR CDR3 was performed with the HTBI primer set. TCRdb ran MiXCR on the multiplex PCR reads and lists one entry per CDR3 protein. The sample gives a few hundred thousand distinct CDR3 sequences, under 15% of which show up once; 32% is in the top ten. Source material: blood. The TCR comes from a woman in her twenties or thirties with Graves' hyperthyroidism.

The DNA for the CDR3 is TGCGCCAGCAGCTCCGGAGGTACTGGAAACACCATATATTTT. This codes for CASSSGGTGNTIYF. The chain recombines TRBV5-1 with TRBJ1-3; D unclear. The V gene's germline CDR1 is SGHRS and CDR2 YFSETQ. V was pared by 3 bases and J by 2 bases, with 9 bases between. This CDR3 region has 14 residues.